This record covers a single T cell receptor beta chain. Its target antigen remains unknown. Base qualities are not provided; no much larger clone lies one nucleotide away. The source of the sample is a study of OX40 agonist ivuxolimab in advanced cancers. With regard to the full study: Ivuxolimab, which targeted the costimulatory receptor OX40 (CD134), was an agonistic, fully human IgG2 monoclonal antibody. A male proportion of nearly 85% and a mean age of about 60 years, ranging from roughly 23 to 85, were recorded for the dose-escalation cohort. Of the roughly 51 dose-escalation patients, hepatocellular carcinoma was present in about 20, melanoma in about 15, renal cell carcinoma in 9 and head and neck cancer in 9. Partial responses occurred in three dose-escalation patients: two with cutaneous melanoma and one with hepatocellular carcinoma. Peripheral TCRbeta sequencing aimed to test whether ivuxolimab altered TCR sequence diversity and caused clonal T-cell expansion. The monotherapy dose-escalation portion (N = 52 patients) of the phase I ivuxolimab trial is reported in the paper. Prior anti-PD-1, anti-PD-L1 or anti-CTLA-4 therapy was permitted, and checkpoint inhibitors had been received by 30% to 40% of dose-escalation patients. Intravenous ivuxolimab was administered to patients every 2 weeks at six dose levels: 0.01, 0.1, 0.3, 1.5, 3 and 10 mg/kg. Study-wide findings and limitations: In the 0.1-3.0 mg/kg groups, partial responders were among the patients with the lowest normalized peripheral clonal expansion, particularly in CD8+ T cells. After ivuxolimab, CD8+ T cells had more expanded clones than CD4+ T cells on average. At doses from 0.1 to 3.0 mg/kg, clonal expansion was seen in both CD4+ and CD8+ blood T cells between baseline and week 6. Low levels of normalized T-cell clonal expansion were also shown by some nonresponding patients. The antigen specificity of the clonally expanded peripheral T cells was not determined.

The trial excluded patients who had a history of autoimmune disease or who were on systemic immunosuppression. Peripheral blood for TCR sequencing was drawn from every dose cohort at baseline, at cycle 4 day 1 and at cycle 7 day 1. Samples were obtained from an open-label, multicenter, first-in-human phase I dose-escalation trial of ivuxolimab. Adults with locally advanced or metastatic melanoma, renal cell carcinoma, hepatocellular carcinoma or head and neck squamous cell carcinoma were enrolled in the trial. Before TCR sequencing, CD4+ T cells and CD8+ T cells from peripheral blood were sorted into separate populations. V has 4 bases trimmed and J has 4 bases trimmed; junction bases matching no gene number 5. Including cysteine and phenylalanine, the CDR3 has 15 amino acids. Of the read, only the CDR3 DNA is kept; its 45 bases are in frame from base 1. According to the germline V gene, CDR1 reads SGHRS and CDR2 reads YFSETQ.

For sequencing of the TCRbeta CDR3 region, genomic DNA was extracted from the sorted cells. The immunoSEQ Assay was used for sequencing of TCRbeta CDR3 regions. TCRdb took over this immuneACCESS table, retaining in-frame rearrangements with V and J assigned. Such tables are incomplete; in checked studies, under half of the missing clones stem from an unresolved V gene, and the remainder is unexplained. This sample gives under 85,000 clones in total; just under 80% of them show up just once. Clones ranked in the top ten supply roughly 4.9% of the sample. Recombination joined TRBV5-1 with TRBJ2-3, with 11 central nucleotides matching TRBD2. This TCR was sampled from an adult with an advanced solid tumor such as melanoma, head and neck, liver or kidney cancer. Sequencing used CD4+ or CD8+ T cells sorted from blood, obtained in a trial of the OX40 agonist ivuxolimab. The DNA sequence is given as TGCGCCAGCAGCGAACTAGCGGGGGTTGCAGATACGCAGTATTTT. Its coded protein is CASSELAGVADTQYF.